Presented here are 25 T cell receptor beta chains from one specimen sequenced in a study of cytomegalovirus exposure and HLA in healthy donors. PCR amplification relied on 60 Vbeta primers (plus 13 Jbeta primers). Clones were read by immunoSEQ multiplex PCR, and TCRdb kept only the in-frame ones, dropping some. The sample contains 150,000 or so clones, roughly 84% of which appear only once. The material sequenced was PBMCs. These receptors were taken from a male donor in good health and CMV-seronegative.

The chain links TRBV7-2 to TRBJ2-4, with 9 bases matching TRBD1. CDR3 length: 16 amino acids. The germline gives CDR1 SGHTA, CDR2 FQGNSA. Unmatched junction bases numbered 7, after V lost 1 base and J lost 6 bases. The CDR3 DNA is TGTGCCAGCAGCTTAGGAGGCTGGGACAGGGCAAACATTCAGTACTTC. It specifies CASSLGGWDRANIQYF.

The V call is TRBV27, the J call TRBJ1-6; D not certain. The V gene's germline CDR1 is MNHEY and CDR2 SMNVEV (reference sequence). The CDR3 sequence is 15 residues long. Trimming stripped 3 bases from V and 9 bases from J, with 15 bases between. CDR3: CASSFPANRGSPLHF. The CDR3 DNA reads as TGTGCCAGCAGTTTTCCAGCCAATCGAGGTTCACCCCTCCACTTT.

The chain couples TRBV28 to TRBJ2-7; the D gene is possibly TRBD1 (5 bases). V was pared by 6 bases and J by 3 bases, with 15 bases between. Germline V CDR1 and CDR2: MDHEN, SYDVKM. The CDR3 contains 14 residues. Here the CDR3 reads CASSPRVSFYEQYF. The CDR3 DNA sequence: TGTGCCAGCAGCCCCAGGGTCTCTTTCTACGAGCAGTACTTC. The variable domain in full, completed from reference TRBV28 and TRBJ2-7, reads DVKVTQSSRYLVKRTGEKVFLECVQDMDHENMFWYRQDPGLGLRLIYFSYDVKMKEKGDIPEGYSVSREKKERFSLILESASTNQTSMYLCASSPRVSFYEQYFGPGTRLTVT.

The chain carries TRBV28 and TRBJ2-1; D might be TRBD1 (6 bases). Germline V gene lookup returns CDR1 MDHEN and CDR2 SYDVKM. Trimming stripped 2 bases from V and 13 bases from J, with 15 bases between. CDR3 size: 13 residues. The CDR3 nucleotides are TGTGCCAGCAGTTTAAGGCAGGGGTTATTCCAGTTCTTC. Translated, it gives CASSLRQGLFQFF.

This clone occurred once. The genes are TRBV14 and TRBJ1-4; D unresolved. Trimming took 1 base from V and 8 from J, leaving 17 bases between them. CDR3 size: 16 residues. Germline V gene data show CDR1 as SGHDN and CDR2 as FVKESK. As DNA, the CDR3 is TGTGCCAGCAGCCAAGGTGGTAGAGGAAGGATAGAAAAACTGTTTTTT. Its protein product is CASSQGGRGRIEKLFF.

The chain links TRBV7-3 to TRBJ2-2, with 8 bases matching TRBD2. J lost 7 bases, V lost 5 bases, and 12 bases had no gene match. Per germline, CDR1 SGHTA and CDR2 FQGTGA. The CDR3 loop spans 16 amino acids. The CDR3 region has the DNA TGTGCCAGCAGCCCACGGGGGGGGGCCTCGAGCGGGGAGCTGTTTTTT. It encodes CASSPRGGASSGELFF.

On this clone: The junction and the germline gene differ at one end; a read error may be behind it. Other nucleotide sequences from this sample produce the same CDR3. This chain links TRBV5-1 with TRBJ1-4; tentative D call: TRBD1 (5 bases). This CDR3 has 18 amino acids. The germline V gene has CDR1 SGHRS and CDR2 YFSETQ. The DNA of the CDR3 is TGCGCCAGCAGCCCGAATCCGACAGAGCTGGTTGCTAATGAAAAACTGTTCTTT. Translated: CASSPNPTELVANEKLFF.

The J gene is TRBJ2-7, the V gene TRBV28, with D unresolved. Germline V CDR1 and CDR2: MDHEN, SYDVKM. CDR3 length: 12 residues. The V end lost 6 bases, the J end lost 2 bases, and 8 bases lay between the germline ends. CDR3 sequence: CASRSQTYEQYF. In DNA, the CDR3 is TGTGCCAGCAGGAGTCAAACCTACGAGCAGTACTTC.

The gene calls are TRBV2 and TRBJ1-2; TRBD1 matches at 9 bases. Per germline, CDR1 SNHLY and CDR2 FYNNEI. With V trimmed by 6 bases and J by 5 bases, 13 bases remained unmatched. This CDR3 has 16 amino acids. The CDR3 spells CASSLRTGALKYGYTF. The CDR3 nucleotides read TGTGCCAGCAGCCTCCGGACAGGGGCGCTAAAGTATGGCTACACCTTC.

The chain carries TRBV7-9 and TRBJ2-7; D remains unclear. CDR3 length: 14 amino acids. V was shortened by 2 bases and J by 0 bases, with 8 bases between the two germline ends. Germline CDR1 SEHNR, CDR2 FQNEAQ (reference sequence). Written as DNA, the CDR3 is TGTGCCAGCAGCTTAATGTCAGTCTCCTACGAGCAGTACTTC. Its translation is CASSLMSVSYEQYF.

The genes are TRBV5-1 and TRBJ2-3, with 15 bases matching TRBD2. CDR3 size: 19 residues. Per the germline V gene, CDR1 is SGHRS and CDR2 is YFSETQ. V was clipped by 4 bases and J by 2 bases; unmatched bases: 11. The CDR3 nucleotides read TGCGCCAGCAGCGGAGGACTAGCGGGGGGGCAGGTCGTCACAGATACGCAGTATTTT. This translates into CASSGGLAGGQVVTDTQYF.

V usage is TRBV4-1 and J usage is TRBJ2-7, with 9 bases lining up with TRBD1. Germline-derived CDR1 and CDR2 are MGHRA and YSYEKL. With V trimmed by 0 bases and J by 5 bases, 8 bases remained unmatched. This CDR3 contains 16 residues. CDR3 amino acids: CASSQDLGTGLHEQYF. CDR3 nucleotide sequence: TGCGCCAGCAGCCAAGATTTAGGGACAGGGCTCCACGAGCAGTACTTC.

This clone was picked up one time. The chain couples TRBV19 to TRBJ2-1; D unresolved. CDR3 size: 12 residues. V gave up 6 bases and J gave up 8 bases, with 11 bases separating them. Germline V gives CDR1 LNHDA, CDR2 SQIVND (reference sequence). CDR3 amino acids: CASRTLPHEQFF. DNA for the CDR3: TGTGCCAGTAGAACTTTGCCCCATGAGCAGTTCTTC.

The V and J genes are TRBV19 and TRBJ2-7; possibly TRBD2 for D (7 bases). In germline, CDR1 is LNHDA, CDR2 SQIVND (reference sequence). With 11 bases removed from V and 7 bases from J, the gap between germline ends came to 18 bases. The CDR3 totals 12 residues. In DNA form, the CDR3 reads TGTGCCCGTCGTGGGAGGGGGACGGAGCAGTACTTC. Amino acids: CARRGRGTEQYF.

This CDR3 is CASQLIGAGISYEQYF. The CDR3 coding sequence is TGTGCCAGCCAGCTGATCGGAGCGGGGATATCCTACGAGCAGTACTTC. The chain uses TRBV7-9 and TRBJ2-7, with 7 bases identical to TRBD2. Germline assignment: CDR1 SEHNR and CDR2 FQNEAQ (reference sequence). The V gene end was trimmed by 8 bases and the J gene end by 1 base; junction bases not matched to a gene: 14. This CDR3 region has 16 residues.

This clone showed up just once. This chain uses TRBV6-1 with TRBJ2-5, with 8 bases lining up with TRBD2. The end of the DNA aligns better with TRBJ2-7, so the J call may be wrong. This CDR3 spans 14 amino acids. Germline lookup yields CDR1 MNHNS and CDR2 SASEGT. The CDR3 bases are TGTGCCAGCAGTGAAGTAGGACTAGCTTCCGAGCAGTACTTC. It specifies CASSEVGLASEQYF.

The V and J genes are TRBV11-2 and TRBJ1-6; no definite D call. The CDR3 extends over 17 amino acids. Germline V gene data show CDR1 as SGHAT and CDR2 as FQNNGV. V lost 5 bases and J 9 bases, leaving 23 bases between the germline ends. The CDR3 reads CASSRAQAGSEGSPLHF. The CDR3 DNA reads as TGTGCCAGCAGCCGGGCCCAAGCGGGGTCTGAGGGTTCACCCCTCCACTTT.

CDR3 region: CASSLDWEQYF. In nucleotides, the CDR3 is TGTGCCAGCAGCTTGGACTGGGAGCAGTACTTC. This sequence joins TRBV11-2 and TRBJ2-7, with D tentatively TRBD2 (5 bases). V was pared by 3 bases and J by 7 bases, with 7 bases between. From germline, CDR1 is SGHAT and CDR2 FQNNGV. The CDR3 spans 11 residues.

The V call is TRBV19, the J call TRBJ2-1, with 9 nucleotides matching TRBD2. CDR1 is LNHDA, CDR2 SQIVND, per germline (reference sequence). There are 13 residues in the CDR3. After removal of 6 bases from V and 9 bases from J, the junction contained 6 bases not matched to a gene. The CDR3: CASSVKREVEQFF. The CDR3 coding sequence is TGTGCCAGTAGCGTCAAGCGGGAGGTTGAGCAGTTCTTC.

The chain couples TRBV7-2 to TRBJ1-5; TRBD1 agrees at 10 bases. From germline, CDR1 is SGHTA and CDR2 FQGNSA. The CDR3 contains 17 residues. J lost 2 bases, V lost 5 bases, and 9 bases had no gene match. The CDR3: CASSTETGGVGNQPQHF. The CDR3 DNA sequence: TGTGCCAGCAGCACCGAGACAGGGGGCGTTGGCAATCAGCCCCAGCATTTT.

This chain uses TRBV27 with TRBJ2-2; D might be TRBD1 (5 bases). Germline V gene data show CDR1 as MNHEY and CDR2 as SMNVEV (reference sequence). This CDR3 spans 15 amino acids. V lost 3 bases and J lost 1, with 9 bases in between. In nucleotides, the CDR3 is TGTGCCAGCAGTTTTGGCCAGGGGAACACCGGGGAGCTGTTTTTT. This translates into CASSFGQGNTGELFF.

The chain recombines TRBV6-1 with TRBJ1-4; no reliable D call. The germline CDR1 and CDR2 sequences are MNHNS and SASEGT. The CDR3 runs to 14 residues. V shed 5 bases and J shed 8 bases, with 15 bases lying between them. In DNA form, the CDR3 reads TGTGCCAGCAGTACCGGGATTTTATTGGAAAAACTGTTTTTT. It specifies CASSTGILLEKLFF.

J is TRBJ2-1 and V is TRBV5-6; perhaps TRBD1 as D (5 bases). Germline CDR1 SGHDT, CDR2 YYEEEE. The V end was cut by 0 bases, the J end by 8 bases, with 6 bases between. This CDR3 region has 12 residues. The CDR3 DNA reads as TGTGCCAGCAGCTTGGCAGGGTATGAGCAGTTCTTC. Translated, it gives CASSLAGYEQFF.

As concerns this clone: Other DNA variants within this sample encode the same CDR3. This chain links TRBV10-3 with TRBJ2-7; TRBD1 agrees at 9 bases. This CDR3 spans 14 amino acids. Losses at the gene ends were 6 bases for V and 0 bases for J; bases not matched to a gene: 3. Germline-derived CDR1 and CDR2 are ENHRY and SYGVKD. The CDR3 bases are TGTGCCATCAGGGGACAGGGAAACTCCTACGAGCAGTACTTC. This codes for CAIRGQGNSYEQYF.

This chain uses TRBV6-5 with TRBJ2-3, with a possible D match to TRBD1 (6 bases). V lost 5 bases and J 4 bases, leaving 10 bases between the germline ends. The CDR3 sequence is 13 residues long. Germline CDR1 is MNHEY and CDR2 is SVGAGI. The CDR3 sequence: CASSVPGADTQYF. Here the CDR3 DNA reads TGTGCCAGCAGTGTCCCAGGGGCAGATACGCAGTATTTT.